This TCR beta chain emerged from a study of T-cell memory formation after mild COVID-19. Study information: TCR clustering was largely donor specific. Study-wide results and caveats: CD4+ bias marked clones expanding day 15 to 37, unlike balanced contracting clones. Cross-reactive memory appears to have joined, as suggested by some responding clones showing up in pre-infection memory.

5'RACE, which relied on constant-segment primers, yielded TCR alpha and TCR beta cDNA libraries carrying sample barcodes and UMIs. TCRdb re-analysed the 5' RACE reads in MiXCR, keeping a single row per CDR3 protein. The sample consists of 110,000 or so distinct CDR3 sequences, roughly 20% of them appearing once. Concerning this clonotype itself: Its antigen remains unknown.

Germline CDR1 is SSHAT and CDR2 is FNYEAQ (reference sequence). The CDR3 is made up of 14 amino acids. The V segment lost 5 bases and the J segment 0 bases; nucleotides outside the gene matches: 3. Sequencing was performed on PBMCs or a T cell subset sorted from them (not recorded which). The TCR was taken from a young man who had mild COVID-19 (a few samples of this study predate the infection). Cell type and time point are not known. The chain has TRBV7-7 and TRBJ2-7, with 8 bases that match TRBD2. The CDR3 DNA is TGTGCCAGCAGCCCCGGGGGGGGCTCCTACGAGCAGTACTTC. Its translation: CASSPGGGSYEQYF.